The 27 T cell receptor beta chains in this list originate from one sample, sequenced in a study of blood T cell repertoires in COVID-19. The repertoire was sequenced with immunoSEQ multiplex PCR; TCRdb's copy has only in-frame clones and lacks some. In the table there are over 400,000 clones, roughly nine tenths of which are singletons. The sequencing sample was made of peripheral blood. The receptors were gathered from a woman in her forties or fifties with COVID-19, enrolled during active disease.

This rearrangement joins TRBV11-2 to TRBJ1-2; 7 bases agree with TRBD1. Germline V CDR1 and CDR2: SGHAT, FQNNGV. The V segment lost 5 bases and the J segment 4 bases; nucleotides outside the gene matches: 4. The CDR3 contains 13 residues. CDR3 in amino acids: CASSEQGSYGYTF. CDR3 sequence (DNA): TGTGCCAGCAGCGAACAGGGGAGCTATGGCTACACCTTC.

V is TRBV11-3 and J is TRBJ2-1; 11 nucleotides line up with TRBD2. Germline trimming cut 2 bases from V and 7 bases from J; bases unmatched to any gene: 4. Germline CDR1 and CDR2: SGHNT and YENEEA. CDR3 length equals 15 residues. The CDR3 sequence: CASSLRTSGSNEQFF. The CDR3 bases are TGTGCCAGCAGCTTAAGGACTAGCGGGTCAAATGAGCAGTTCTTC.

The chain recombines TRBV6-5 with TRBJ1-2; a weak D match, TRBD1 (6 bases). The V end was cut by 2 bases, the J end by 8 bases, with 12 bases between. The germline gives CDR1 MNHEY, CDR2 SVGAGI. CDR3 size: 13 residues. The CDR3 sequence: CASSYATGPGYTF. The CDR3 nucleotides are TGTGCCAGCAGTTACGCGACAGGTCCAGGCTACACCTTC.

The chain employs TRBV2 and TRBJ2-7; TRBD2 is a possible D gene (7 bases). Trimming took 8 bases from V and 2 from J, leaving 16 bases between them. Germline lookup yields CDR1 SNHLY and CDR2 FYNNEI. CDR3 length: 14 residues. The CDR3 sequence is CASRYGGRAYEQYF. DNA for the CDR3: TGTGCCAGCCGTTACGGGGGGCGAGCCTACGAGCAGTACTTC. Based on the CDR3 plus reference TRBV2 and TRBJ2-7, the full variable domain is EPEVTQTPSHQVTQMGQEVILRCVPISNHLYFYWYRQILGQKVEFLVSFYNNEISEKSEIFDDQFSVERPDGSNFTLKIRSTKLEDSAMYFCASRYGGRAYEQYFGPGTRLTVT.

This chain links TRBV4-1 with TRBJ1-2; no clear D gene. CDR3 length: 19 residues. The germline V and J ends were trimmed by 0 bases and 4 bases, with 24 bases remaining between them. CDR1 is MGHRA, CDR2 YSYEKL, per germline. The CDR3 region is CASSQDIMKVRVNFYGYTF. DNA for the CDR3: TGCGCCAGCAGCCAAGATATCATGAAGGTGAGGGTTAACTTCTATGGCTACACCTTC.

This chain links TRBV9 with TRBJ2-1; 13 bases align to TRBD2. CDR3 size: 14 residues. J lost 8 bases, V lost 4 bases, and 3 bases had no gene match. The germline V gene encodes CDR1 SGDLS and CDR2 YYNGEE. The CDR3 reads CASSTSGGAYEQFF. The CDR3 DNA sequence: TGTGCCAGCAGCACTAGCGGGGGGGCTTATGAGCAGTTCTTC.

The CDR3 is CSVAGGTGQPQHF. CDR3 DNA: TGCAGCGTTGCAGGGGGGACCGGTCAGCCCCAGCATTTT. The chain has TRBV29-1 and TRBJ1-5; 7 bases line up with TRBD1. Trimming at V came to 4 bases and at J to 6 bases, leaving 6 bases not matched to a gene. Germline V gene sequence: CDR1 SQVTM, CDR2 ANQGSEA. There are 13 residues in the CDR3.

The rearrangement uses TRBV19 and TRBJ2-1; a possible D gene is TRBD1 (7 bases). The CDR3 has 19 residues. Germline V lookup: CDR1 LNHDA, CDR2 SQIVND (reference sequence). With 6 bases removed from V and 0 bases from J, the gap between germline ends came to 24 bases. CDR3 DNA: TGTGCCAGTAGAAGGTCGGGCGCCGGGGGACAGAGCTCCTACAATGAGCAGTTCTTC. It specifies CASRRSGAGGQSSYNEQFF.

The chain carries TRBV7-2 and TRBJ2-7, with D tentatively TRBD2 (6 bases). Germline CDR1 is SGHTA and CDR2 is FQGNSA. The CDR3 totals 15 residues. V lost 4 bases and J lost 3, with 16 bases in between. CDR3 region: CASSYPAGPNYEQYF. DNA of the CDR3: TGTGCCAGCAGCTACCCTGCGGGGCCCAACTACGAGCAGTACTTC.

This clone was counted a single time. V and J are TRBV3-1 (or the pseudogene TRBV3-2) and TRBJ1-2, with 7 bases lining up with TRBD1. The germline V gene has CDR1 LGHDT and CDR2 YNNKEL (reference sequence). J gave up 8 bases and V 5 bases, and 14 bases lay outside the gene matches. The CDR3 contains 15 residues. The CDR3 sequence: CASSDGRQGRGGYTF. The CDR3 DNA follows: TGTGCCAGCAGCGACGGTCGACAGGGCCGAGGGGGCTACACCTTC.

The sample holds a few counts of this clone. CDR3 sequence reads: CASSARDSDPYGYTF. CDR3 nucleotide sequence: TGTGCCAGCAGCGCCCGGGACAGCGATCCCTATGGCTACACCTTC. This rearrangement joins TRBV9 to TRBJ1-2; TRBD1 matches 7 bases. The trim removed 3 bases at V and 4 bases at J, leaving 9 bases unmatched. The germline V gene has CDR1 SGDLS and CDR2 YYNGEE. This CDR3 is built from 15 residues.

The rearrangement links TRBV13 to TRBJ2-3; 7 positions agree with TRBD1. The trim removed 8 bases at V and 2 bases at J, leaving 4 bases unmatched. Germline assignment: CDR1 PRHDT and CDR2 FYEKMQ (reference sequence). The CDR3 runs 13 residues. This CDR3 is CASLTGATDTQYF. The CDR3 nucleotides are TGTGCCAGCCTAACAGGGGCCACAGATACGCAGTATTTT.

V gene TRBV24-1 combines with J gene TRBJ2-7; D gene unclear. With 3 bases removed from V and 0 bases from J, the gap between germline ends came to 11 bases. The germline gives CDR1 KGHDR, CDR2 SFDVKD. The CDR3 contains 15 residues. The CDR3, as DNA: TGTGCCACCAGTGATCTCGTTAAGAGCTCCTACGAGCAGTACTTC. It encodes CATSDLVKSSYEQYF.

This clone was counted only a few times. This chain uses TRBV5-1 with TRBJ1-2, with a possible D match to TRBD1 (6 bases). The V gene lost 4 bases and the J gene lost 7 bases, with 20 bases spanning the gap. CDR1 and CDR2 from the germline V gene are SGHRS and YFSETQ. The CDR3 spans 15 residues. The CDR3 loop reads CASSLLQQGVSGYTF. In DNA form, the CDR3 reads TGCGCCAGCAGCCTGCTTCAACAGGGTGTTAGTGGCTACACCTTC.

The chain joins TRBV30 to TRBJ1-6; the D gene is possibly TRBD1 (5 bases). Trimming shortened V by 2 bases and J by 0 bases, and 11 bases separated the two germline ends. Per the germline V gene, CDR1 is GTSNPN and CDR2 is SVGIG (reference sequence). CDR3 length: 16 amino acids. CDR3 loop: CAWSKGTSSYNSPLHF. The CDR3 DNA is TGTGCCTGGAGTAAGGGGACTAGCTCCTATAATTCACCCCTCCACTTT.

This chain's CDR3 is CASSDSTRPEDGYTF. The CDR3 DNA reads as TGTGCCAGTAGCGACTCCACGAGGCCAGAGGATGGCTACACCTTC. The rearrangement links TRBV19 to TRBJ1-2; D not resolved. Trimming cost V 6 bases and J 6 bases, with 20 bases left between them. The CDR3 has 15 residues. Germline lookup yields CDR1 LNHDA and CDR2 SQIVND (reference sequence).

This clone came up once. The V gene is TRBV27, the J gene TRBJ1-2; weak D call: TRBD1 (6 bases). The CDR3 runs 14 residues. CDR1 and CDR2 from the germline V gene are MNHEY and SMNVEV (reference sequence). V dropped 5 bases and J dropped 8 bases, with 18 bases sitting between them. For the CDR3, the DNA is TGTGCCAGCAGTAGGGGGGGACCCGTTGGAGGCTACACCTTC. Its protein is CASSRGGPVGGYTF.

CDR3: CSVEGWSGEWIQETQYF. In DNA, the CDR3 is TGCAGCGTTGAGGGGTGGAGCGGGGAGTGGATCCAAGAGACCCAGTACTTC. The rearrangement uses TRBV29-1 and TRBJ2-5, with 7 bases that match TRBD2. Germline values: CDR1 SQVTM, CDR2 ANQGSEA. CDR3 length: 17 residues. With 3 bases clipped from V and 1 base from J, the junction kept 14 bases outside the gene matches.

The chain uses TRBV7-7 and TRBJ1-4; D unclear. Germline-derived CDR1 and CDR2 are SSHAT and FNYEAQ (reference sequence). Trimming removed 0 bases from V and 5 bases from J, with 19 bases in between. The CDR3 runs to 18 residues. For the CDR3, the DNA is TGTGCCAGCAGCTTAGCGCAAGCGGTGTCGGTTCCCAATGAAAAACTGTTTTTT. Translated: CASSLAQAVSVPNEKLFF.

The chain recombines TRBV19 with TRBJ1-2; possible D gene TRBD1, 6 bases. Germline V gene sequence: CDR1 LNHDA, CDR2 SQIVND (reference sequence). Trimming pared 5 bases from V and 4 bases from J, leaving 11 bases between. The CDR3 is 13 amino acids. The CDR3 bases are TGTGCCAGTAGTGTGGGACAAATCTATGGCTACACCTTC. Amino acid sequence: CASSVGQIYGYTF.

The chain uses TRBV7-3 and TRBJ1-2, with TRBD1 identical over 7 bases. Trimming removed 1 base from V and 4 bases from J; junction bases left unmatched: 6. The CDR3 covers 15 residues. CDR1 is SGHTA and CDR2 is FQGTGA in the germline V gene. The CDR3 is CASSLIGQDLYGYTF. CDR3 nucleotides: TGTGCCAGCAGCTTAATCGGACAGGACCTCTATGGCTACACCTTC.

V and J are TRBV30 and TRBJ1-2; D uncertain. The CDR3 is 13 amino acids. Germline V gene data show CDR1 as GTSNPN and CDR2 as SVGIG (reference sequence). Trimming cost V 0 bases and J 4 bases, with 9 bases left between them. This CDR3 reads CAWSVEPLYGYTF. Here the CDR3 DNA reads TGTGCCTGGAGTGTGGAGCCCCTCTATGGCTACACCTTC.

The V and J genes are TRBV6-5 and TRBJ2-1; 9 bases fit TRBD1. The CDR3 runs 15 residues. V was pared by 7 bases and J by 4 bases, with 8 bases of the junction left unmatched. In germline, CDR1 is MNHEY, CDR2 SVGAGI. CDR3 amino acids: CASKRDRDPYNEQFF. In nucleotides, the CDR3 is TGTGCCAGCAAGCGGGACAGGGATCCTTACAATGAGCAGTTCTTC.

This clone was observed a single time. The V call is TRBV5-6, the J call TRBJ2-7, with D perhaps matching TRBD2 (6 bases). V shed 4 bases and J shed 2 bases, with 19 bases lying between them. This CDR3 region has 16 residues. From germline, CDR1 is SGHDT and CDR2 YYEEEE. The CDR3 spells CASSVPGGTETYEQYF. The CDR3, as DNA: TGTGCCAGCAGCGTCCCAGGCGGGACGGAGACCTACGAGCAGTACTTC.

This chain uses TRBV5-6 with TRBJ2-3; TRBD2 aligns across 7 bases. Germline values: CDR1 SGHDT, CDR2 YYEEEE. The CDR3 is 17 residues long. The trim removed 0 bases at V and 4 bases at J, leaving 11 bases unmatched. Written as DNA, the CDR3 is TGTGCCAGCAGCTTGGATTTAGCGGGTAACGCGGCAGATACGCAGTATTTT. The encoded protein is CASSLDLAGNAADTQYF.

Concerning this clone itself: This likely stems from a read error, as it lies one base from a far larger clone. Other DNA sequences in this specimen translate into the identical CDR3. This chain connects TRBV27 to TRBJ1-1, with a possible D match to TRBD1 (5 bases). Germline CDR1 and CDR2: MNHEY and SMNVEV (reference sequence). Trimming stripped 0 bases from V and 4 bases from J, with 6 bases between. The CDR3 spans 13 residues. CDR3 residues: CASSLSGGTEAFF. CDR3 DNA sequence: TGTGCCAGCAGTTTATCCGGGGGCACTGAAGCTTTCTTT.

The chain links TRBV10-1 to TRBJ1-2, with 9 nucleotides matching TRBD1. Germline V gene lookup returns CDR1 WNHNN and CDR2 SYGVQD (reference sequence). This CDR3 is 13 amino acids long. The V segment lost 2 bases and the J segment 6 bases; nucleotides outside the gene matches: 1. The CDR3 DNA follows: TGCGCCAGCAGTGAGGGACAGGGGCATGGCTACACCTTC. Translation gives CASSEGQGHGYTF.